Listed below are T cell receptor beta chains from one sample, sequenced in a study of CD8 T cells in Susac syndrome. Each CDR3 protein gets one entry after TCRdb re-called the immunoSEQ multiplex PCR reads with MiXCR. This table holds some 150,000 distinct CDR3 sequences, approximately 95% found once. Input material: CD4+ T cells from PBMCs. These TCRs come from a human donor in good health. Each CDR3 is given with its conserved first and last residue. Each record gives: V gene, D gene, J gene, clone size, CDR3 DNA, CDR3 protein. A D gene is named only where the DNA matches it firmly. Not every row has a clone size; where given, it reads once, few, many or a size class.

TRBV30	TRBD1	TRBJ1-2	once	TGTGCCTGGGGGGACAGGACCTATGGCTACACCTTC	CAWGDRTYGYTF
TRBV27	.	TRBJ2-7	.	TGTGCCAGCAGCCAATCCGCCCGGGCCGAGCAGTACTTC	CASSQSARAEQYF
TRBV10-2	TRBD2	TRBJ2-1	once	TGCGCCAGCACGGAGCGGGGCGATGAGCAGTTCTTC	CASTERGDEQFF
TRBV7-7	.	TRBJ2-4	.	TGTGCTAGCAGCTCCAAGGGGATCGCGGCCAACATTCAGTACTTC	CASSSKGIAANIQYF
TRBV7-2	.	TRBJ1-5	.	TGTGCCAGCAGCTACGGGACTGCAGGACAGCCCCAGCATTTT	CASSYGTAGQPQHF
TRBV18	TRBD1	TRBJ2-7	.	TGTGCCAGCTCACGGGACAGGAAAACCTACGAGCAGTACTTC	CASSRDRKTYEQYF
TRBV25-1	.	TRBJ1-3	.	TGTGCCAGCAGTGAATACCGGGCTGGAAACACCATATATTTT	CASSEYRAGNTIYF
TRBV10-3	TRBD1	TRBJ2-6	.	TGTGCCATCAGTGGGGGACAGCCGGACAGCGTCCTGACTTTC	CAISGGQPDSVLTF
TRBV7-9	.	TRBJ2-7	.	TGTGCCAGCACCGATTACGAGCAGTACTTC	CASTDYEQYF
TRBV30	.	TRBJ1-1	.	TGTGCCTGGAGGGGTCTGGGGGCAGGTGGATACACTGAAGCTTTCTTT	CAWRGLGAGGYTEAFF
TRBV20-1	.	TRBJ2-5	.	TGCAGTGCTAGCGCCGGCCTACCACAAGAGACCCAGTACTTC	CSASAGLPQETQYF
TRBV30	.	TRBJ2-5	.	TGTGCCTGGAGTTTGAAGTTTGAGACCCAGTACTTC	CAWSLKFETQYF
TRBV7-7	TRBD2	TRBJ2-5	few	TGTGCTAGCAGCACCAGCGGGAGGAGCGAGACCCAGTACTTC	CASSTSGRSETQYF
TRBV5-1	.	TRBJ2-3	.	TGCGCCAGCAGTGATGGACACAGCACAGATACGCAGTATTTT	CASSDGHSTDTQYF
TRBV3-1	.	TRBJ2-5	.	TGTGCCAGCAGCCAAGAATCGGAGACCCAGTACTTC	CASSQESETQYF
TRBV5-4	.	TRBJ1-1	.	TGTGCCAGCAGCTTGGCCCTCGACTCGGGCGCTGAAGCTTTCTTT	CASSLALDSGAEAFF
TRBV6-1	TRBD2	TRBJ2-2	.	TGTGCCAGCAGTCCCACTCGACTAGCGGGATCGTTCGGGGAGCTGTTTTTT	CASSPTRLAGSFGELFF
TRBV20-1	.	TRBJ2-7	.	TGCAGTGCGGTCCGCAGGGCGGGCTACGAGCAGTACTTC	CSAVRRAGYEQYF
TRBV29-1	TRBD1	TRBJ2-1	.	TGCAGCGCCGGGACAGGGATATGGAATGAGCAGTTCTTC	CSAGTGIWNEQFF
TRBV5-1	.	TRBJ2-5	.	TGCGCCAGCAGCGTCGGCCCCCTCCTTCAAGAGACCCAGTACTTC	CASSVGPLLQETQYF
TRBV19	.	TRBJ2-2	once	TGTGCCAGTAGCCGCTTGGCAGGGGACACCGGGGAGCTGTTTTTT	CASSRLAGDTGELFF
TRBV2	TRBD1	TRBJ1-1	.	TGTGCCAGCAGCGGACAGGGACGGAACACTGAAGCTTTCTTT	CASSGQGRNTEAFF
TRBV19	.	TRBJ1-5	.	TGTGCCACCACTGGGGGGGTGAATAGCAATCAGCCCCAGCATTTT	CATTGGVNSNQPQHF
TRBV28	TRBD1	TRBJ1-2	.	TGTGCCAGCAGTTCGACAGGGTTTAACTATGGCTACACCTTC	CASSSTGFNYGYTF
TRBV5-4	.	TRBJ1-4	.	TGTGCCAGCAGCTTGGAAAGATACAATGAAAAACTGTTTTTT	CASSLERYNEKLFF
TRBV27	TRBD1	TRBJ1-2	.	TGTGCCAGCAGTTCGACCGACAGGGACTATGGCTACACCTTC	CASSSTDRDYGYTF
TRBV7-3	TRBD2	TRBJ2-2	.	TGTGCCAGCAGCTTGGGACTAGCGGGAGCAGGCGGGGAGCTGTTTTTT	CASSLGLAGAGGELFF
TRBV18	TRBD2	TRBJ2-7	.	TGTGCCAGCTCACCACCGAGGACTAGCAAATACGAGCAGTACTTC	CASSPPRTSKYEQYF
TRBV7-8	TRBD2	TRBJ2-2	.	TGTGCCAGCAGCTTAGACGGGGGGTACACCGGGGAGCTGTTTTTT	CASSLDGGYTGELFF
TRBV5-1	.	TRBJ2-2	.	TGCGCCAGCAGCTTGGGACAGGTGGACACCGGGGAGCTGTTTTTT	CASSLGQVDTGELFF
TRBV5-4	TRBD2	TRBJ2-3	.	TGTGCCAGCAGCTCGGGACTAGCGGCTACAGATACGCAGTATTTT	CASSSGLAATDTQYF
TRBV12-3/TRBV12-4	TRBD1	TRBJ1-1	.	TGTGCCAGCAGTTTAAATTTTGCAGGGGGGGGGAACACTGAAGCTTTCTTT	CASSLNFAGGGNTEAFF
TRBV24-1	TRBD2	TRBJ2-1	.	TGTGCCACCAGTGATCCTGGACTAGCGTCAAATGAGCAGTTCTTC	CATSDPGLASNEQFF
TRBV10-3	TRBD1	TRBJ1-1	once	TGTGCCATTCTCCGACAGGGGGCCTTGAACACTGAAGCTTTCTTT	CAILRQGALNTEAFF